This TCR beta chain derives from a study of blood T cell repertoires in COVID-19. Study information: COVID-19 samples collected from the United States, Italy and Spain covered acute and convalescent phases.

The authors' processing: Amplification from reference gene primers served as the basis for estimated nucleated cell counts. The table came from immunoSEQ multiplex PCR; TCRdb's copy has only in-frame clones and leaves some out. V and J calls and clone size come straight from that table; D and trimming were deduced from the DNA. This sample has tens of thousands of clones; approximately 81% occur once, and the top ten carry around 15%. This CDR3 is built from 13 residues. The germline V and J ends were trimmed by 7 bases and 1 base, with 10 bases remaining between them. The TCR sequence derives from a human donor with acute or convalescent COVID-19. The donor label of this sample is uncertain. The chain joins TRBV12-3 or TRBV12-4 to TRBJ1-1; no definite D call. Sequences were obtained from peripheral blood. In DNA, the CDR3 is TGTGCCAGCATGGGTCGGGAGAACACTGAAGCTTTCTTT. This encodes CASMGRENTEAFF.